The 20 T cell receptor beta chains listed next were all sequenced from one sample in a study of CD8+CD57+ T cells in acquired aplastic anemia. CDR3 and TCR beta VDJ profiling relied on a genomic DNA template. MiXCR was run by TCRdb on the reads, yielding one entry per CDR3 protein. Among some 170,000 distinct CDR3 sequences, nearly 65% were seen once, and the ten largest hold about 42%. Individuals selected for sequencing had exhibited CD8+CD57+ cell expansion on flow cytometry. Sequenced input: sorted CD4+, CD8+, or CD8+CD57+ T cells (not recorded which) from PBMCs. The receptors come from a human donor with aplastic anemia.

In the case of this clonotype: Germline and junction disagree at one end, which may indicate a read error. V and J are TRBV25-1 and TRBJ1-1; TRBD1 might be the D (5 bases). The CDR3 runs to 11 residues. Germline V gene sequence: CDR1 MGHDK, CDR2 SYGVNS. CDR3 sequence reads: CARSKGTEAFF. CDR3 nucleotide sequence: TGTGCCAGGAGTAAAGGGACTGAAGCCTTCTTT.

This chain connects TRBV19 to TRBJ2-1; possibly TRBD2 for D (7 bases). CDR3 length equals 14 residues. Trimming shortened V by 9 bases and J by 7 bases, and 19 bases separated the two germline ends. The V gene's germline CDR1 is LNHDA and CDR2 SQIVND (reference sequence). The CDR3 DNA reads TGTGCCAGCGACAGAGGGAGGGGGGTGAATGAGCAGTTCTTC. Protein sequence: CASDRGRGVNEQFF.

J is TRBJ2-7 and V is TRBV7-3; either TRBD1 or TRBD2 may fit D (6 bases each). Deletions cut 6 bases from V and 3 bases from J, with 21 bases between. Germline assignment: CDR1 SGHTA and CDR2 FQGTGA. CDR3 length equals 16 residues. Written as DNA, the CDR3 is TGTGCCAGCAGTGAGGGGGGTTATACCTCACGCTACGAGCAGTACTTC. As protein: CASSEGGYTSRYEQYF. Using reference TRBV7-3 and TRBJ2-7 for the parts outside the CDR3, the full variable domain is GAGVSQTPSNKVTEKGKYVELRCDPISGHTALYWYRQSLGQGPEFLIYFQGTGAADDSGLPNDRFFAVRPEGSVSTLKIQRTERGDSAVYLCASSEGGYTSRYEQYFGPGTRLTVT.

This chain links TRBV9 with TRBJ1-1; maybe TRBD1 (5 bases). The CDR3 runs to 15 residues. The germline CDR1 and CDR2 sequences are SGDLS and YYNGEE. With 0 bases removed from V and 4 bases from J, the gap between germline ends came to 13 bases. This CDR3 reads CASSVDLGGGTEAFF. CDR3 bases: TGTGCCAGCAGCGTAGACCTCGGGGGTGGCACTGAAGCTTTCTTT.

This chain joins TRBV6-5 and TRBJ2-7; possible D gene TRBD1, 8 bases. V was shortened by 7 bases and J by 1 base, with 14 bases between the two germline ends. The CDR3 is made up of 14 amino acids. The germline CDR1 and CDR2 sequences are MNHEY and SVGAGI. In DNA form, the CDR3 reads TGTGCCAGCACCAACAGGGGGGGATCCTACGAGCAGTACTTC. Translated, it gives CASTNRGGSYEQYF.

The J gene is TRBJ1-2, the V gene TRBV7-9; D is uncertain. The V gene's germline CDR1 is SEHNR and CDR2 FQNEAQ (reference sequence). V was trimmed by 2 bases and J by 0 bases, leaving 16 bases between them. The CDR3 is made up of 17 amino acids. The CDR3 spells CASSLLGLKSPNYGYTF. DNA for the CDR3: TGTGCCAGCAGCTTACTGGGCCTTAAAAGCCCTAACTATGGCTACACCTTC. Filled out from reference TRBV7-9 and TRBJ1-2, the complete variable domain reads DTGVSQNPRHKITKRGQNVTFRCDPISEHNRLYWYRQTLGQGPEFLTYFQNEAQLEKSRLLSDRFSAERPKGSFSTLEIQRTEQGDSAMYLCASSLLGLKSPNYGYTFGSGTRLTVV.

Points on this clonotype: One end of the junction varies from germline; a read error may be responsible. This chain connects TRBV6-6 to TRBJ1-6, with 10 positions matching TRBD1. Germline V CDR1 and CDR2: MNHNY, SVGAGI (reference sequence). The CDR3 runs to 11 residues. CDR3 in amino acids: CASSYDRGLYF. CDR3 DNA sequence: TGTGCCAGCAGTTATGACAGGGGGCTATACTTT.

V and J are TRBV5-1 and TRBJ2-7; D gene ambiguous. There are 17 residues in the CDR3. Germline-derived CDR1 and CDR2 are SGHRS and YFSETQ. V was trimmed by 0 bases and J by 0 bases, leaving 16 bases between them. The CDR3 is CASSLGRPLGFSYEQYF. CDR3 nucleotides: TGCGCCAGCAGCTTGGGACGGCCTTTAGGTTTCTCCTACGAGCAGTACTTC.

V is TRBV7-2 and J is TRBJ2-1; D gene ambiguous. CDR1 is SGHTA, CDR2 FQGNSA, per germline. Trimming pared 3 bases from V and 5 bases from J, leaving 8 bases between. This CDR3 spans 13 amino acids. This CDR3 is CASSFTENNEQFF. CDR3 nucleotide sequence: TGTGCCAGCAGCTTTACAGAGAACAATGAGCAGTTCTTC. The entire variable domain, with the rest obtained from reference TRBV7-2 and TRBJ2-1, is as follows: GAGVSQSPSNKVTEKGKDVELRCDPISGHTALYWYRQSLGQGLEFLIYFQGNSAPDKSGLPSDRFSAERTGGSVSTLTIQRTQQEDSAVYLCASSFTENNEQFFGPGTRLTVL.

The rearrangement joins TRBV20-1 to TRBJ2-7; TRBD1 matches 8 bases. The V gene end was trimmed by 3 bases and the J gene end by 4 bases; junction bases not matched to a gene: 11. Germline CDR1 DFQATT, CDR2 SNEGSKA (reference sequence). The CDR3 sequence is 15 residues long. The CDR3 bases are TGCAGTGCTAGCCCCCTGGACAGGGATGGGTACGAGCAGTACTTC. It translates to CSASPLDRDGYEQYF.

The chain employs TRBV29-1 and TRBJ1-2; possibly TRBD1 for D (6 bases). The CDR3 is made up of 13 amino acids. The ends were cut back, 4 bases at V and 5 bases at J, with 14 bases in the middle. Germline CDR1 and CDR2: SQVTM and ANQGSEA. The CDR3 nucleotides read TGCAGCGTTGTTGGCCCAGGGGAGTATGGCTACACCTTC. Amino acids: CSVVGPGEYGYTF.

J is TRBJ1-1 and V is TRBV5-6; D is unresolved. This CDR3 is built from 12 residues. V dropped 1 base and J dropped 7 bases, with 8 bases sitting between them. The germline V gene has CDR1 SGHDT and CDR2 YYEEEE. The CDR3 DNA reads TGTGCCAGCAGCTTGTCATGGGGTGAAGCTTTCTTT. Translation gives CASSLSWGEAFF.

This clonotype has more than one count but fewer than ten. Here the CDR3 DNA reads TGTGCCAGCAGCGCCCTACGTGGAGGGACTGAAGCTTTCTTT. Its translation: CASSALRGGTEAFF. The chain couples TRBV9 to TRBJ1-1; D is ambiguous. V lost 3 bases and J 5 bases, leaving 14 bases between the germline ends. The CDR3 runs 14 residues. Germline V gives CDR1 SGDLS, CDR2 YYNGEE.

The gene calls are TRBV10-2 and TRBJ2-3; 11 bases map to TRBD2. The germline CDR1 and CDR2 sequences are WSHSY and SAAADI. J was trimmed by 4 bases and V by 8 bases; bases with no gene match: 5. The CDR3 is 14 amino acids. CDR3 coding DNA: TGCGCCAGCTCGGCTAGCGGGAGGTCAGATACGCAGTATTTT. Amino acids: CASSASGRSDTQYF.

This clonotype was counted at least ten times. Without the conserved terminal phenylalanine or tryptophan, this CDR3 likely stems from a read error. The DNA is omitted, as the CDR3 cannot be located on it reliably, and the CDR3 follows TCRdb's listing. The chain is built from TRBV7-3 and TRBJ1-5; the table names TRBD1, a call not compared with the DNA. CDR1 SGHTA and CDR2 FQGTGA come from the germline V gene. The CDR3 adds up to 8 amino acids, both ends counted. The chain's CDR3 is CASSLVPG.

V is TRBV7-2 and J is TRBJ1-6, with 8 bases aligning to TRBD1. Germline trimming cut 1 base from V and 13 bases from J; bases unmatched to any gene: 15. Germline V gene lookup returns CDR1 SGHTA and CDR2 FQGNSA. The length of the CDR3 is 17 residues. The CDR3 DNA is TGTGCCAGCAGCTTAGATGGGGACAGGTACTACAATCAGCCCCTCCACTTT. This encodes CASSLDGDRYYNQPLHF.

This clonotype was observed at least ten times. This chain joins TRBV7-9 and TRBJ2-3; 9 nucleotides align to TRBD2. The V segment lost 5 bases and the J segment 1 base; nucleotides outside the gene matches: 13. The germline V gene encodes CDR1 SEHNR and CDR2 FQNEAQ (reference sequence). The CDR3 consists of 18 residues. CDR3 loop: CASSPSTRLAGGTDTQYF. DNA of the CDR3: TGTGCCAGCAGCCCGTCCACTCGGTTAGCGGGGGGCACAGATACGCAGTATTTT. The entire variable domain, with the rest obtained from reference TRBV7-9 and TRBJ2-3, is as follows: DTGVSQNPRHKITKRGQNVTFRCDPISEHNRLYWYRQTLGQGPEFLTYFQNEAQLEKSRLLSDRFSAERPKGSFSTLEIQRTEQGDSAMYLCASSPSTRLAGGTDTQYFGPGTRLTVL.

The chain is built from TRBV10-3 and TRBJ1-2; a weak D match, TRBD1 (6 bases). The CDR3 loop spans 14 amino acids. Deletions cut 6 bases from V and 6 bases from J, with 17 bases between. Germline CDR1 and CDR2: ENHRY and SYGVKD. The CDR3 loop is CAISRTGAGDGYTF. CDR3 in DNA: TGTGCCATCAGCAGGACCGGGGCAGGGGATGGCTACACCTTC.

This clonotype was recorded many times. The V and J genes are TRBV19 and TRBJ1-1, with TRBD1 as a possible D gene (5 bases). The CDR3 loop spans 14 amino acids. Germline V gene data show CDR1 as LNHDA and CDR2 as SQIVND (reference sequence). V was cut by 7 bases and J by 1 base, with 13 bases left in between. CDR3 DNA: TGTGCCAGTATTCTCGGGGGGGGGAACACTGAAGCTTTCTTT. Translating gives CASILGGGNTEAFF. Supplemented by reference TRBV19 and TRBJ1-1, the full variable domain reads DGGITQSPKYLFRKEGQNVTLSCEQNLNHDAMYWYRQDPGQGLRLIYYSQIVNDFQKGDIAEGYSVSREKKESFPLTVTSAQKNPTAFYLCASILGGGNTEAFFGQGTRLTVV.

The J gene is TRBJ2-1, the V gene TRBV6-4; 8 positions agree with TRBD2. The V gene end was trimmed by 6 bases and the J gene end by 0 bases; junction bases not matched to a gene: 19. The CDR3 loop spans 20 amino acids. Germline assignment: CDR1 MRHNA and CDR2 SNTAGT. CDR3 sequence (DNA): TGTGCCAGCAGCCACTCGACCAGTTTCAGCGGGGGTAGCTCCTACAATGAGCAGTTCTTC. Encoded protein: CASSHSTSFSGGSSYNEQFF.